This is a list of T cell receptor beta chains from one sample in a study of cytomegalovirus exposure and HLA in healthy donors. Clones were read by immunoSEQ multiplex PCR, and TCRdb kept only the in-frame ones, dropping some. The table has some 180,000 clones, 75% to 85% seen once. Sample: PBMCs. The receptors were sampled from a woman between 25 and 40 years old in good health and CMV-seropositive. CDR3s include the opening cysteine and the closing phenylalanine or tryptophan. Each record gives: J gene, clone size, D gene, V gene, CDR3 DNA, CDR3 protein. The D gene is left open where the match is weak. Size tells how often a clone was seen (once, few, many) or the class of an expanded clone, and some rows leave it out.

j_call: TRBJ2-2
clone_size: few
d_call: TRBD1
v_call: TRBV15
cdr3_nt: TGTGCCACCAGCAGAGATCCCCAGGGGGCGAACACCGGGGAGCTGTTTTTT
cdr3_aa: CATSRDPQGANTGELFF

j_call: TRBJ2-7
clone_size: -
d_call: -
v_call: TRBV2
cdr3_nt: TGTGCCAGCAGTGCGACGGCCGCTAGCTACGAGCAGTACTTC
cdr3_aa: CASSATAASYEQYF

j_call: TRBJ1-5
clone_size: -
d_call: -
v_call: TRBV9
cdr3_nt: TGTGCCAGCAGCGTAGATACAGCAGGAGGGCCCCAGCATTTT
cdr3_aa: CASSVDTAGGPQHF

j_call: TRBJ2-1
clone_size: few
d_call: TRBD2
v_call: TRBV9
cdr3_nt: TGTGCCAGCAGCGTTCTAGCGGGGACCTACAATGAGCAGTTCTTC
cdr3_aa: CASSVLAGTYNEQFF

j_call: TRBJ2-2
clone_size: -
d_call: TRBD2
v_call: TRBV27
cdr3_nt: TGTGCCTCCTGGGGGGGCACCGGGGAGCTGTTTTTT
cdr3_aa: CASWGGTGELFF

j_call: TRBJ2-1
clone_size: -
d_call: TRBD2
v_call: TRBV5-1
cdr3_nt: TGCGCCAGCAGCTTTTGGGCAGCGGGGGGGCGAAATGAGCAGTTCTTC
cdr3_aa: CASSFWAAGGRNEQFF

j_call: TRBJ1-2
clone_size: -
d_call: TRBD1
v_call: TRBV11-2
cdr3_nt: TGTGCCAGCAGCTTAGAGACAGGGGTTGGTGGCTACACCTTC
cdr3_aa: CASSLETGVGGYTF

j_call: TRBJ2-2
clone_size: -
d_call: -
v_call: TRBV6-5
cdr3_nt: TGTGCCAGCTGGAAAGGAGTAACCGGGGAGCTGTTTTTT
cdr3_aa: CASWKGVTGELFF

j_call: TRBJ2-7
clone_size: -
d_call: TRBD1
v_call: TRBV28
cdr3_nt: TGTGCCAGCATTGGACAGGGAGAATACGAGCAGTACTTC
cdr3_aa: CASIGQGEYEQYF

j_call: TRBJ1-2
clone_size: -
d_call: -
v_call: TRBV9
cdr3_nt: TGTGCCAGCAGCGTAGGGAGGGCAGGTAACTATGGCTACACCTTC
cdr3_aa: CASSVGRAGNYGYTF

j_call: TRBJ1-2
clone_size: once
d_call: TRBD1
v_call: TRBV30
cdr3_nt: TGTGCCTGGAGTGGGACAGGGGCGCAGGGCTACACCTTC
cdr3_aa: CAWSGTGAQGYTF

j_call: TRBJ1-4
clone_size: few
d_call: TRBD1
v_call: TRBV28
cdr3_nt: TGTGCCGGCTCCCGAGGACAGGGGAGGGAAAAACTGTTTTTT
cdr3_aa: CAGSRGQGREKLFF

j_call: TRBJ1-2
clone_size: -
d_call: TRBD1
v_call: TRBV28
cdr3_nt: TGTGCCAGCAGCGACACTTCCGGGACAGGGATTTTTGCTGGCTACACCTTC
cdr3_aa: CASSDTSGTGIFAGYTF

j_call: TRBJ1-4
clone_size: -
d_call: TRBD1
v_call: TRBV7-9
cdr3_nt: TGTGCCAGCAGCCCGAGGACAGGGCCGGAAAAACTGTTTTTT
cdr3_aa: CASSPRTGPEKLFF

j_call: TRBJ2-2
clone_size: few
d_call: -
v_call: TRBV4-1
cdr3_nt: TGCGCCAGCAGCCAAGGCAGGATGAACACCGGGGAGCTGTTTTTT
cdr3_aa: CASSQGRMNTGELFF

j_call: TRBJ2-7
clone_size: -
d_call: TRBD2
v_call: TRBV6-1
cdr3_nt: TGTGCCAGCAGTGAATGGCGGGGGGTCTTCTACGAGCAGTACTTC
cdr3_aa: CASSEWRGVFYEQYF

j_call: TRBJ2-7
clone_size: -
d_call: -
v_call: TRBV7-6
cdr3_nt: TGTGCCAGCAGCTTAGGATCGCAGAACGAGCAGTACTTC
cdr3_aa: CASSLGSQNEQYF

j_call: TRBJ2-7
clone_size: -
d_call: TRBD1
v_call: TRBV9
cdr3_nt: TGTGCCAGCAGCGCCACCGGGACAGGGGCCTACGAGCAGTACTTC
cdr3_aa: CASSATGTGAYEQYF

j_call: TRBJ2-1
clone_size: -
d_call: TRBD2
v_call: TRBV5-4
cdr3_nt: TGTGCCAGCAGCTCTAGGACTAGCGGGGCTAACAATGAGCAGTTCTTC
cdr3_aa: CASSSRTSGANNEQFF

j_call: TRBJ1-2
clone_size: -
d_call: -
v_call: TRBV7-9
cdr3_nt: TGTGCCAGCAGCTTAGACAGCACCGCTAACTATGGCTACACCTTC
cdr3_aa: CASSLDSTANYGYTF

j_call: TRBJ2-3
clone_size: -
d_call: TRBD2
v_call: TRBV12-5
cdr3_nt: TGTGCTAGTGCCCCGGGGGGTTCAGATACGCAGTATTTT
cdr3_aa: CASAPGGSDTQYF

j_call: TRBJ1-2
clone_size: -
d_call: -
v_call: TRBV6-1
cdr3_nt: TGTGCCAGCAGTGACAGGGGATGGGGGAACTATGGCTACACCTTC
cdr3_aa: CASSDRGWGNYGYTF

j_call: TRBJ1-1
clone_size: -
d_call: -
v_call: TRBV27
cdr3_nt: TGTGCCAGCAGTTTGAGGGTGCATGGTGAAGCCTTCTTT
cdr3_aa: CASSLRVHGEAFF

j_call: TRBJ2-7
clone_size: -
d_call: TRBD1
v_call: TRBV29-1
cdr3_nt: TGCAGCGCCTACATTTGGGACAGGGGACCCTATCCCTACGAGCAGTACTTC
cdr3_aa: CSAYIWDRGPYPYEQYF

j_call: TRBJ1-4
clone_size: -
d_call: TRBD1
v_call: TRBV28
cdr3_nt: TGTGCCAGCAGCAAGGGACAGCTCCGTGAAAAACTGTTTTTT
cdr3_aa: CASSKGQLREKLFF

j_call: TRBJ1-2
clone_size: -
d_call: TRBD1
v_call: TRBV6-5
cdr3_nt: TGTGCCAGCAGTTGGGGGACAGCCTCTAACTATGGCTACACCTTC
cdr3_aa: CASSWGTASNYGYTF

j_call: TRBJ1-2
clone_size: -
d_call: TRBD1
v_call: TRBV19
cdr3_nt: TGTGCCAGTAGTTCCCAGGGGGCGCAGACTGGCTACACCTTC
cdr3_aa: CASSSQGAQTGYTF